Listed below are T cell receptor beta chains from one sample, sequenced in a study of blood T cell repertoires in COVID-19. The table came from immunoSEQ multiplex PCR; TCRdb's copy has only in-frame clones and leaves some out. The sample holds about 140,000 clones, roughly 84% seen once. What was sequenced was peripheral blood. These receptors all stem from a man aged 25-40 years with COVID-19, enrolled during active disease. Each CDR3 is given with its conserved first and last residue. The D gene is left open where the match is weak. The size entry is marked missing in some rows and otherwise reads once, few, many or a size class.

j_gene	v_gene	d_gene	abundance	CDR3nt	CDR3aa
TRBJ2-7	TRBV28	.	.	TGTGCCAGCAGTCTTGGGGGGTCTTACGAGCAGTACTTC	CASSLGGSYEQYF
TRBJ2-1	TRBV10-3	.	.	TGTGCCATCAGTTTATCGTCCAATGAGCAGTTCTTC	CAISLSSNEQFF
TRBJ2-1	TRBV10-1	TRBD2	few	TGCGCCAGCAGTGAGTCAGGGACTAGCGCTCGGGATGAGCAGTTCTTC	CASSESGTSARDEQFF
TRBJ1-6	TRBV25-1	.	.	TGTGCCAGCAGCCGGGACGGGAGGCATTCACCCCTCCACTTT	CASSRDGRHSPLHF
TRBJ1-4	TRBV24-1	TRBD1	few	TGTGCCACCAGTGTCACAGGGGGCCGTGAAAAACTGTTTTTT	CATSVTGGREKLFF
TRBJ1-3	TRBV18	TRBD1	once	TGTGCCAGCTCATATACAGGGGACTCTGGAAACACCATATATTTT	CASSYTGDSGNTIYF
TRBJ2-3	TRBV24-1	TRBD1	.	TGTGCCACCAGTGACCCGGGACAGGGGTTGCCAGATACGCAGTATTTT	CATSDPGQGLPDTQYF
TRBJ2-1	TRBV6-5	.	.	TGTGCCAGCAGTTACCAGACTGGATACAATGAGCAGTTCTTC	CASSYQTGYNEQFF
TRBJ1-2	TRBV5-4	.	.	TGTGCCAGCAGCTTGGAAGCTAGAAGGGGGAACTATGGCTACACCTTC	CASSLEARRGNYGYTF
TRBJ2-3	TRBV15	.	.	TGTGCCACCAGCAAAGCAGGGGATCTTTTGGATACGCAGTATTTT	CATSKAGDLLDTQYF